This record covers a single T cell receptor (beta chain). The antigen remains undetermined. This record comes from a study of shared clonotypes between healthy human individuals. Study summary: There were three CD4 naive, three CD4 memory, two CD8 naive and one CD8 memory plates per donor.

Sequencing used immunoSEQ multiplex PCR; TCRdb keeps in-frame clones, though not all of them. This repertoire shows about 2.1 million clones, roughly 93% found once; its top ten account for about 1.6%. Study findings and constraints: Memory subsets generally showed lower estimated richness than naive subsets.

Naive CD8 isolation took CD45RO-negative cells positively selected for CCR7 and excluded terminally differentiated effector memory CD45RA+ cells. Deletions cut 0 bases from V and 3 bases from J, with 12 bases between. The CDR3 covers 15 residues. Germline assignment: CDR1 MGHRA and CDR2 YSYEKL. This chain uses TRBV4-1 with TRBJ2-7; D gene uncertain. The clonotype comes from a man aged 18 to 29 in good health. Some clones in this sample may be carry-over from other donors' samples. Sequencing used naive CD8+ T cells from PBMCs. CDR3 DNA: TGCGCCAGCAGCCAAGACCGTTCGGCCCTCTACGAGCAGTACTTC. This codes for CASSQDRSALYEQYF.